This T cell receptor (beta chain) was found in a study of cytomegalovirus exposure and HLA in healthy donors. The study's findings and limits: The number of N-insertions in an Asian-associated ancestry cluster was reportedly below the roughly 670-donor mean in a later analysis. The classifier reportedly diagnosed cytomegalovirus status with high sensitivity and specificity.

Primers for the PCR totalled 60 Vbeta and 13 Jbeta. The method was immunoSEQ multiplex PCR; TCRdb's version includes in-frame clones alone and lacks a portion of them. The table includes 150,000 to 200,000 clones, around 68% detected once. Turning to this clone: Its target is not known.

CDR3 length: 15 amino acids. Germline V gene sequence: CDR1 LGHNA, CDR2 YSLEER. V was trimmed by 4 bases and J by 2 bases, leaving 15 bases between them. The receptor was isolated from a man aged 45-60 years in good health and CMV-seronegative. What was sequenced was PBMCs. V and J are TRBV4-3 and TRBJ2-7, with D perhaps matching TRBD2 (7 bases). CDR3 amino acids: CASSPQPGGTYEQYF. The CDR3 bases are TGCGCCAGCAGCCCCCAACCGGGGGGCACCTACGAGCAGTACTTC.